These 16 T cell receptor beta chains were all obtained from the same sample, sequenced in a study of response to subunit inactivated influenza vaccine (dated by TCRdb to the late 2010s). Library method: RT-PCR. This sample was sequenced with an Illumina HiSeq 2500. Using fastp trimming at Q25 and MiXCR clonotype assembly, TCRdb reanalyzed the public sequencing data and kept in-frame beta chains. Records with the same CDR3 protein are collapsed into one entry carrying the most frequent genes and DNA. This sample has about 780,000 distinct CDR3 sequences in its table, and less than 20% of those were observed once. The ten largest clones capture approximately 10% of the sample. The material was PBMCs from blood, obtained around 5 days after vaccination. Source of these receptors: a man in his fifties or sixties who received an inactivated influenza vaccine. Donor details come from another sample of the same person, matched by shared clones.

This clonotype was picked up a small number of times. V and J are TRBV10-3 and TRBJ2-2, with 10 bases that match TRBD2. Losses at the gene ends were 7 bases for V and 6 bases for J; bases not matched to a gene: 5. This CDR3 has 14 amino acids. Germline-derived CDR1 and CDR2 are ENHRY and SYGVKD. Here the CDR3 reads CAIMSGRGAGELFF. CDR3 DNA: TGTGCCATCATGAGCGGGAGGGGGGCCGGGGAGCTGTTTTTT.

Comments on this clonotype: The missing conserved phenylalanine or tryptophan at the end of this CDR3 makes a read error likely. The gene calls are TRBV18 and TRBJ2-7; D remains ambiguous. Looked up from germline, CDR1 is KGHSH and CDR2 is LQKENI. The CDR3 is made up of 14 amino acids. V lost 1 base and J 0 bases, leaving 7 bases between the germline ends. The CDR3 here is CASSPRDTSYEQYL. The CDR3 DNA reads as TGTGCCAGCTCACCACGAGACACCTCCTACGAGCAGTACTTG.

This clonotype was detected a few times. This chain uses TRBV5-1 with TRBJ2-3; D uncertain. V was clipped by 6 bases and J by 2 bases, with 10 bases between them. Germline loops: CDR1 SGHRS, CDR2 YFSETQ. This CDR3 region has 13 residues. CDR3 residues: CASTYSITDTQYF. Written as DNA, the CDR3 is TGCGCCAGCACCTACAGCATCACAGATACGCAGTATTTT.

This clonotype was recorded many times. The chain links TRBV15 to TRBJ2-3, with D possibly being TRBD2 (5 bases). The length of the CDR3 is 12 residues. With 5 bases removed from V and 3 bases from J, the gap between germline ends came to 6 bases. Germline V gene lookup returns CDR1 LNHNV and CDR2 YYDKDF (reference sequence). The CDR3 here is CATSSGTDTQYF. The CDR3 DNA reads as TGTGCCACCAGCTCGGGGACAGATACGCAGTATTTT.

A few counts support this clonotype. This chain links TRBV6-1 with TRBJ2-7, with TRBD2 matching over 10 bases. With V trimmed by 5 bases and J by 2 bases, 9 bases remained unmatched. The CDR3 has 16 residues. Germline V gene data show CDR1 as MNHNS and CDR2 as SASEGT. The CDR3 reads CASSKSWTSGAYEQYF. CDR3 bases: TGTGCCAGCAGTAAGTCGTGGACTAGCGGAGCCTACGAGCAGTACTTC.

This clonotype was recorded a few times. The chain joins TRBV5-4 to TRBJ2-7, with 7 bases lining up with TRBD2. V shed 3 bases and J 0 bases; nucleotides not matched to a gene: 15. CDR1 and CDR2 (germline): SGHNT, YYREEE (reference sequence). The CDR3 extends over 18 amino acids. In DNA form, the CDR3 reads TGTGCCAGCAGCTCGGTCTGGGGGAGCGGGGCGAGCTCCTACGAGCAGTACTTC. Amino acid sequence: CASSSVWGSGASSYEQYF.

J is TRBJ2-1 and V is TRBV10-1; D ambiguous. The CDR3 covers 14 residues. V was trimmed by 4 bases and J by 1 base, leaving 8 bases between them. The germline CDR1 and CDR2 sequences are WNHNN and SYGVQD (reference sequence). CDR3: CASSGSVSYNEQFF. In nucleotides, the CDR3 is TGCGCCAGCAGTGGGTCGGTGTCCTACAATGAGCAGTTCTTC.

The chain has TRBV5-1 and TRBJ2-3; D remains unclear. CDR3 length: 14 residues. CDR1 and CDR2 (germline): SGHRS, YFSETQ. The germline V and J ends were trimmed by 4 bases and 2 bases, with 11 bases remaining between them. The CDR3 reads CASSLVTDTDTQYF. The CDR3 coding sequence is TGCGCCAGCAGCCTCGTAACCGACACAGATACGCAGTATTTT.

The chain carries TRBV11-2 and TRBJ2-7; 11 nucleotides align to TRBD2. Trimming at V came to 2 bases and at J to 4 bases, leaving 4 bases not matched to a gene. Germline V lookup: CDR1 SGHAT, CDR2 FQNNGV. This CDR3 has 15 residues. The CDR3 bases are TGTGCCAGCAGCTTACCGACTAGCGGGATTTACGAGCAGTACTTC. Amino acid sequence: CASSLPTSGIYEQYF.

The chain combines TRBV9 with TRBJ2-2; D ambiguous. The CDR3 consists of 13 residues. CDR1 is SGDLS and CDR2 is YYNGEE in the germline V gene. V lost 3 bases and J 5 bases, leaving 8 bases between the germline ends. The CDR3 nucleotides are TGTGCCAGCAGCGACCCGAGAACCGGGGAGCTGTTTTTT. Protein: CASSDPRTGELFF.

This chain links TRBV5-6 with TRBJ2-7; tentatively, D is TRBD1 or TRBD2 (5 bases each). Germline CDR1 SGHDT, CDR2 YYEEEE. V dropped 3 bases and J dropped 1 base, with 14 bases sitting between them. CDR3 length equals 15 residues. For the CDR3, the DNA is TGTGCCAGCAGCTCCCTTTACGGGACGTCCTACGAGCAGTACTTC. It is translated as CASSSLYGTSYEQYF.

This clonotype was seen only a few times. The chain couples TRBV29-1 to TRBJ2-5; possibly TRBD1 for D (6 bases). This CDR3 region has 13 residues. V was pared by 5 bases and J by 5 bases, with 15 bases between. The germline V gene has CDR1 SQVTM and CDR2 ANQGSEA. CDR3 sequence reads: CSVQKQGFETQYF. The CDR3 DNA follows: TGCAGCGTTCAAAAACAGGGCTTCGAGACCCAGTACTTC.

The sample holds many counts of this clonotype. For the CDR3, the DNA is TGTGCCAGCAGCTCGACCCAGCGGACCAGCTCCTACAATGAGCAGTTCTTC. Translated, it gives CASSSTQRTSSYNEQFF. The chain carries TRBV7-9 and TRBJ2-1; D perhaps matches TRBD2 (5 bases). The CDR3 runs 17 residues. Germline CDR1 and CDR2: SEHNR and FQNEAQ (reference sequence). Trimming stripped 4 bases from V and 0 bases from J, with 16 bases between.

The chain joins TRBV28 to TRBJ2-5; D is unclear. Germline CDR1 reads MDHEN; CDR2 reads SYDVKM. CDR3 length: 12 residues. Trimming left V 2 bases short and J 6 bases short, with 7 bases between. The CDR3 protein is CASSLAVQTQYF. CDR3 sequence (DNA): TGTGCCAGCAGTTTAGCGGTGCAGACCCAGTACTTC.

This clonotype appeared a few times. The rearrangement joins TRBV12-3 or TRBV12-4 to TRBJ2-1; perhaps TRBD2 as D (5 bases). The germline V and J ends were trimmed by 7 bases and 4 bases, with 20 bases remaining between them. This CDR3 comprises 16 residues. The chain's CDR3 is CASIPDLGTRYNEQFF. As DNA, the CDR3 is TGTGCCAGCATCCCGGACTTGGGTACCCGATACAATGAGCAGTTCTTC.

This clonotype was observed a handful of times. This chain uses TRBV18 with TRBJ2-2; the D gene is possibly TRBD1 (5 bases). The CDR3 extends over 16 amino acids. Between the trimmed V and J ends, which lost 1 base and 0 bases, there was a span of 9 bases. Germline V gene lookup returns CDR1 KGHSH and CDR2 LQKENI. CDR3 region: CASSPRAGTNTGELFF. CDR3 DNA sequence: TGTGCCAGCTCACCACGCGCAGGGACGAACACCGGGGAGCTGTTTTTT.